Described below is a single TCR beta chain sequence and its context. The antigen remains unidentified. The data are from a study of a mutant IDH1 vaccine in newly diagnosed glioma. Points from the study as a whole: Changes in top peripheral clonotypes did not appear linked to pseudoprogression.

Clones were read by immunoSEQ multiplex PCR, and TCRdb kept only the in-frame ones, dropping some. In the table there are about 84,000 clones, 80% to 90% of which are singletons. The CDR3 sequence is 15 residues long. CDR1 is MNHNY and CDR2 is SVGAGI in the germline V gene (reference sequence). Trimming removed 2 bases from V and 2 bases from J, with 9 bases in between. Time point in this sample: week 47, end of study. In the vaccine, a single dose held 300 ug of the mutant IDH1 20-mer peptide, along with topical imiquimod. The specimen comprised PBMCs, sampled from a glioma patient whose treatment included an IDH1 peptide vaccine. This chain joins TRBV6-6 and TRBJ2-2; perhaps D is TRBD1 or TRBD2 (5 bases each). This clonotype was obtained from a man aged 40-50 years with glioma. DNA of the CDR3: TGTGCCAGCAGTTACCAAGGGACCAACACCGGGGAGCTGTTTTTT. This encodes CASSYQGTNTGELFF.